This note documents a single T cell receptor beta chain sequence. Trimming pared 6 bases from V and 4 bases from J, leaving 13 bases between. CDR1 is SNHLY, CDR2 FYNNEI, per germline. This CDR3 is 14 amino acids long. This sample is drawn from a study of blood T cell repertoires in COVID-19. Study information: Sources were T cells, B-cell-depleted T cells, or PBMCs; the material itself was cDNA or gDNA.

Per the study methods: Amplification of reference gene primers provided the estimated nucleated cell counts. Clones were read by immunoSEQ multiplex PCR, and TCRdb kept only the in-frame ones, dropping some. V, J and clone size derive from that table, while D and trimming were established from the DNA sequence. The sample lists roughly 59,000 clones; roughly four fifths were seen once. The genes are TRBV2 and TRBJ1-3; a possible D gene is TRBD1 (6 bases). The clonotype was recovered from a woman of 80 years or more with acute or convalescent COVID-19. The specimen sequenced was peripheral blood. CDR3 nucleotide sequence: TGTGCCAGCAGGGATGGGGGCCCAGGAAACACCATATATTTT. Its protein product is CASRDGGPGNTIYF. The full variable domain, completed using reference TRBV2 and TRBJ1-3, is EPEVTQTPSHQVTQMGQEVILRCVPISNHLYFYWYRQILGQKVEFLVSFYNNEISEKSEIFDDQFSVERPDGSNFTLKIRSTKLEDSAMYFCASRDGGPGNTIYFGEGSWLTVV.